This TCR beta chain was recovered during a study of shared clonotypes between healthy human individuals. Study-wide background: Three plates each covered CD4 naive and memory; CD8 naive two, CD8 memory one. Study results and caveats: Rarefaction demonstrated incomplete sorted-subset sequencing despite large depth. Clonotype sharing among donors likely depends on sequencing depth.

The V gene's germline CDR1 is MNHEY and CDR2 SVGAGI. The CDR3 runs 14 residues. Trimming removed 0 bases at V and 0 bases at J, with 6 bases between. Terminally differentiated effector memory CD45RA+ cells were excluded from the naive CD8 cells, which were CD45RO-negative and positively selected for CCR7. Donors were Caucasian adults residing in Nashville, Tennessee, USA. With regard to this clone: Its antigen is unidentified. The same CDR3 also results from other DNA sequences found in this sample.

Clones were sequenced by immunoSEQ multiplex PCR, and TCRdb holds only the in-frame ones, with some missing. The table has about 2 million clones, about 95% seen once. The J gene is TRBJ2-7, the V gene TRBV6-5; D is undetermined. The specimen sequenced was naive CD8+ T cells sorted from blood. The receptor was derived from a man aged 18 to 35 in good health. The CDR3 reads CASSYSAGSYEQYF. For the CDR3, the DNA is TGTGCCAGCAGTTACTCGGCCGGCTCCTACGAGCAGTACTTC.